The text below deals with one T cell receptor beta chain. Its cognate antigen is unknown. At one end, the junction sequence differs from germline, possibly due to a read error. The study team obtained lesional scalp punch biopsies and peripheral blood from alopecia areata patients. Following RNA extraction, reverse transcription yielded cDNA that acted as the sequencing template. Assay: immunoSEQ multiplex PCR; the TCRdb copy retains only in-frame clones and omits some. The sample lists about 150,000 clones; 45% to 60% were seen once. These data belong to a study of CD8+ T cells in alopecia areata. This CDR3 is 16 amino acids long. Germline V CDR1 and CDR2: LNHNV, YYDKDF (reference sequence). Study observations and caveats: Lesional scalp, notably in alopecia totalis/universalis, had clonality above that of normal scalp. Sequence data from scalp samples additionally include resident alphabeta T cells of normal skin. Among patients, TCR sharing was less clear than in mice, a difference possibly due in part to HLA diversity in the patient population.

The source of this sequence is a human donor with alopecia areata. The material sequenced was CD8+ T cells sorted from blood, taken at week 0. The chain uses TRBV15 and TRBJ1-2, with unresolved D. The CDR3 is CATSRDLEGGMSLRAF. The CDR3 nucleotides are TGTGCCACCAGCAGAGATTTAGAGGGCGGAATGTCGCTGCGAGCCTTC.